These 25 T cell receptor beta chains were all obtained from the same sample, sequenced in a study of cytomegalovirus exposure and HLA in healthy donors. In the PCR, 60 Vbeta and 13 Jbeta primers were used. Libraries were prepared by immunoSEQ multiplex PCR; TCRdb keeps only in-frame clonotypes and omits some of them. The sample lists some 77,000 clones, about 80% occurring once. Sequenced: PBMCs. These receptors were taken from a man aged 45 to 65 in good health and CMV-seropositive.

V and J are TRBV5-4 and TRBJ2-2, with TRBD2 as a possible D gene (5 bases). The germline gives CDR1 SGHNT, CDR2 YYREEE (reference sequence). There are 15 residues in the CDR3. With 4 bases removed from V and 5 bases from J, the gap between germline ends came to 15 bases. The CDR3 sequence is CASSRIGEGTGELFF. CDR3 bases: TGTGCCAGCAGCCGGATCGGGGAAGGAACCGGGGAGCTGTTTTTT.

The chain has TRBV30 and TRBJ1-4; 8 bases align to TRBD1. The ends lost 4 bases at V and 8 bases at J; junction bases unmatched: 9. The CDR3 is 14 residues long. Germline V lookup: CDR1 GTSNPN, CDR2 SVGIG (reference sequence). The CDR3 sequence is CAWNPGGRREKLFF. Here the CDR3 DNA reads TGTGCCTGGAATCCAGGGGGCCGGCGAGAAAAACTGTTTTTT.

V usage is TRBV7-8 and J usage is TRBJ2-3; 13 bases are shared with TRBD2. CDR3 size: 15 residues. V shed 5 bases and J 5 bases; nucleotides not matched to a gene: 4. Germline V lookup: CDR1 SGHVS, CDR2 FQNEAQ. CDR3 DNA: TGTGCCAGCAGCCGACTAGCGGGAGGTGTAGATACGCAGTATTTT. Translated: CASSRLAGGVDTQYF.

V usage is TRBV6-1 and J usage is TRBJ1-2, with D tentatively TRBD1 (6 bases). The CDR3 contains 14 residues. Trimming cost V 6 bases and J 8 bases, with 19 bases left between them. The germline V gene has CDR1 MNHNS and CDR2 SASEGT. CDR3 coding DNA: TGTGCCAGCAGAGATACAGGGCTTAATGGCGGCTACACCTTC. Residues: CASRDTGLNGGYTF.

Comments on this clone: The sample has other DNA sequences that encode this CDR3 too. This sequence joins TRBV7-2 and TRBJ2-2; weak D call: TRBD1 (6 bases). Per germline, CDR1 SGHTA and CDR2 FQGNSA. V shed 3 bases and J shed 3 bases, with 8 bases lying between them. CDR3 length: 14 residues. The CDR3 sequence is CASSFDRYTGELFF. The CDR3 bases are TGTGCCAGCAGCTTTGACAGGTACACCGGGGAGCTGTTTTTT.

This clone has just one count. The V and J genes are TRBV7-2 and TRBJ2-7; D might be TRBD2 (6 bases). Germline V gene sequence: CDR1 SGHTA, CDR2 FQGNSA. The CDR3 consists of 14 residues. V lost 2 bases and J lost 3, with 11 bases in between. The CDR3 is CASSLWKGLYEQYF. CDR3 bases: TGTGCCAGCAGCTTATGGAAGGGACTCTACGAGCAGTACTTC.

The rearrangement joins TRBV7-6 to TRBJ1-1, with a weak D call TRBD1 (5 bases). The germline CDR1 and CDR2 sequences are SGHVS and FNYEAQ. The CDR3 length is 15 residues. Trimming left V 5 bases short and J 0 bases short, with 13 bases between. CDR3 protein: CASSDQGNLNTEAFF. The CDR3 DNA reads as TGTGCCAGCAGCGACCAGGGAAACCTGAACACTGAAGCTTTCTTT. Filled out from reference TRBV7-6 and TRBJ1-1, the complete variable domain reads GAGVSQSPRYKVTKRGQDVALRCDPISGHVSLYWYRQALGQGPEFLTYFNYEAQQDKSGLPNDRFSAERPEGSISTLTIQRTEQRDSAMYRCASSDQGNLNTEAFFGQGTRLTVV.

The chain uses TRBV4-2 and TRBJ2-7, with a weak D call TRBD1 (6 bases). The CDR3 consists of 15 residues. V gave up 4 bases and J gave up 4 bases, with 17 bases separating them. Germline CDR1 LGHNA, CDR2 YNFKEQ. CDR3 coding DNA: TGTGCCAGCAGCCGATACCCCGGGACATATTACGAGCAGTACTTC. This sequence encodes CASSRYPGTYYEQYF.

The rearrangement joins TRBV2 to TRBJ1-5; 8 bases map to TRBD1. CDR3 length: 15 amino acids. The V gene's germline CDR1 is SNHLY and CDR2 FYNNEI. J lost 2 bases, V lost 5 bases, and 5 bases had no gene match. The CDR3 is CASSPDRVGNQPQHF. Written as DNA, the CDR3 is TGTGCCAGCAGTCCGGACAGGGTGGGCAATCAGCCCCAGCATTTT.

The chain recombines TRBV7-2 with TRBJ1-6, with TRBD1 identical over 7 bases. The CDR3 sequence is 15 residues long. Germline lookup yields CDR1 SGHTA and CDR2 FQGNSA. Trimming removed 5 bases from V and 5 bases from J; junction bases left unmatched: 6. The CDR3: CASSAEGQNNSPLHF. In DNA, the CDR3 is TGTGCCAGCAGCGCAGAGGGACAGAATAATTCACCCCTCCACTTT.

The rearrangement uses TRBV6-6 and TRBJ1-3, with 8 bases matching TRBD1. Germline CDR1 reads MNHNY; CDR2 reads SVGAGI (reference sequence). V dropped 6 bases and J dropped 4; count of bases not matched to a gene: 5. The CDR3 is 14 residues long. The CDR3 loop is CASSPGGAGNTIYF. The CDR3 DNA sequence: TGTGCCAGCAGCCCAGGGGGCGCAGGAAACACCATATATTTT.

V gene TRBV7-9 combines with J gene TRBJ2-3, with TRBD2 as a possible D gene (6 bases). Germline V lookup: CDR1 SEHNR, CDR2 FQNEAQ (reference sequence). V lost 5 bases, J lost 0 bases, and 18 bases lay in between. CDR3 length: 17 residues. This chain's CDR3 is CASSVRDSASSTDTQYF. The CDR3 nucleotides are TGTGCCAGCAGCGTTCGGGACTCGGCTTCTAGCACAGATACGCAGTATTTT.

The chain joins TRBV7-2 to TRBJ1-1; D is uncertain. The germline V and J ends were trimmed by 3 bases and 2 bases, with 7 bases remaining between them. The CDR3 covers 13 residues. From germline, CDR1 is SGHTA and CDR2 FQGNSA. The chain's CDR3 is CASSLVANTEAFF. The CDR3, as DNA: TGTGCCAGCAGCTTGGTGGCTAACACTGAAGCTTTCTTT.

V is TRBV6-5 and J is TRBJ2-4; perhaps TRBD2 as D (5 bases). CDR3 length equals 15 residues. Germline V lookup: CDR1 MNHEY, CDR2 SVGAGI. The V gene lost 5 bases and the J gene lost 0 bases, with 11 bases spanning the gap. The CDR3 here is CASSGSRLAKNIQYF. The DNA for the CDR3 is TGTGCCAGCAGTGGGAGTCGGCTAGCCAAAAACATTCAGTACTTC.

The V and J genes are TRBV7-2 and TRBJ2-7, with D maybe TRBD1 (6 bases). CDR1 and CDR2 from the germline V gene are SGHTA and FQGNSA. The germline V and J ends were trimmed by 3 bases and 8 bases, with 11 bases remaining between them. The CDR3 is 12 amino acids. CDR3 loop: CASSLVGAQQYF. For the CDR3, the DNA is TGTGCCAGCAGCTTGGTGGGGGCTCAGCAGTACTTC.

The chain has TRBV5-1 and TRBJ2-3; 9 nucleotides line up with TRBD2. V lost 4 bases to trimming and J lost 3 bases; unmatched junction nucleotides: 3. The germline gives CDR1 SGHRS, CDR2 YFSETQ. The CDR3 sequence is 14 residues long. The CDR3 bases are TGCGCCAGCAGCGGGACTAGCAGTACAGATACGCAGTATTTT. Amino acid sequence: CASSGTSSTDTQYF.

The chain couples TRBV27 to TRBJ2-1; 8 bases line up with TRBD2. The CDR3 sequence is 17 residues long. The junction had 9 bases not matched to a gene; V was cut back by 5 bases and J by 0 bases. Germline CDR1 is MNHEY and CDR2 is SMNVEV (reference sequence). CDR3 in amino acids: CASSPRLAGLSYNEQFF. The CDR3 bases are TGTGCCAGCAGTCCCCGGCTAGCGGGCCTCTCCTACAATGAGCAGTTCTTC.

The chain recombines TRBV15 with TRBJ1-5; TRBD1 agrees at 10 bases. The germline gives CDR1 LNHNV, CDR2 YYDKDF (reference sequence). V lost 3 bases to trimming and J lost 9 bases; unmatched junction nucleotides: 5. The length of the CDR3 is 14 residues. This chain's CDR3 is CATSSDRGLGPQHF. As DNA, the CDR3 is TGTGCCACCAGCAGCGACAGGGGGCTAGGGCCCCAGCATTTT.

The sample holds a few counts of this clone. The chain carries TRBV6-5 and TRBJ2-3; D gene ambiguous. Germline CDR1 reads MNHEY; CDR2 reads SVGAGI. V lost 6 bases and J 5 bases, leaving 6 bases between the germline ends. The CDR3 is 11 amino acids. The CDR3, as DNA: TGTGCCAGCAGCGGTCGAGATACGCAGTATTTT. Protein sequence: CASSGRDTQYF.

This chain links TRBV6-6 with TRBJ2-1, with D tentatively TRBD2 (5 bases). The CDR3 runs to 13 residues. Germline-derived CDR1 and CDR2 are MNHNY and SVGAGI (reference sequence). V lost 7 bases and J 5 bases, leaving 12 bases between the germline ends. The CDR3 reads CASTPDGNNEQFF. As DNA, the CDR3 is TGTGCCAGCACCCCGGACGGGAACAATGAGCAGTTCTTC.

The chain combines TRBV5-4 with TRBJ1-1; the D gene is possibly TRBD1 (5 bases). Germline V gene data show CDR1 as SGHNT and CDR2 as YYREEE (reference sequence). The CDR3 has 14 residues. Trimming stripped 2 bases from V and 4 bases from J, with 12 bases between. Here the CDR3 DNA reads TGTGCCAGCAGCTTCCAGGGTCGGGCCACTGAAGCTTTCTTT. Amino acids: CASSFQGRATEAFF.

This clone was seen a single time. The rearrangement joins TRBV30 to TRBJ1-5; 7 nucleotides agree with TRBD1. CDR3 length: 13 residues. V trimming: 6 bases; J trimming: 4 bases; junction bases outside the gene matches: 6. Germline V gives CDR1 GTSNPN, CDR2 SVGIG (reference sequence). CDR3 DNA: TGTGCCTGCGATCCAGGGGGGAATCAGCCCCAGCATTTT. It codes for CACDPGGNQPQHF.

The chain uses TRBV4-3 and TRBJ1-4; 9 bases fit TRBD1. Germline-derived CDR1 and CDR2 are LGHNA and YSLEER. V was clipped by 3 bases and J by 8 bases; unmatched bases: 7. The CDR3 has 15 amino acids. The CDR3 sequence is CASSHGTGRDEKLFF. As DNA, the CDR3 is TGCGCCAGCAGCCACGGGACAGGGCGCGACGAAAAACTGTTTTTT.

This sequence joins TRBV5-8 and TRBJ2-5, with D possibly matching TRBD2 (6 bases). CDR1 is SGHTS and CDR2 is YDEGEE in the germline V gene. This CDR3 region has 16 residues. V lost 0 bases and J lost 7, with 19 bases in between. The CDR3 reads CASSLEASAGVGTQYF. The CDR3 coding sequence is TGTGCCAGCAGCTTGGAGGCTAGCGCTGGAGTGGGGACCCAGTACTTC.

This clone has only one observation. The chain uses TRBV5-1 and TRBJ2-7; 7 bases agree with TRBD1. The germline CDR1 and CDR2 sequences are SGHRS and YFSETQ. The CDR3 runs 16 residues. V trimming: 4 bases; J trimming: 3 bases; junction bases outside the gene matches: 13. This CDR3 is CASSGSRTGVLYEQYF. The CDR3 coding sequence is TGCGCCAGCAGCGGATCCCGGACAGGAGTACTCTACGAGCAGTACTTC.